The clone carrying this T cell receptor beta chain was seen at least ten times. Its antigen is currently unknown. Germline lookup yields CDR1 SGHNT and CDR2 YYREEE (reference sequence). The CDR3 length is 13 residues. The ends were cut back, 5 bases at V and 5 bases at J, with 13 bases in the middle. TCRdb analysed the 5' RACE reads with MiXCR anew, one entry per CDR3 protein. The table lists about 110,000 distinct CDR3 sequences, 15% to 20% of them singletons. This sample is part of a study of T-cell memory formation after mild COVID-19. Across the study: TCR clusters were largely donor specific.

Findings and limits, study-wide: Some clones that responded were present in memory (sampled pre-infection), which suggests cross-reactive memory joined.

The genes are TRBV5-4 and TRBJ1-1; D remains unclear. This sequence originates from an adult woman who had mild COVID-19 (a few samples of this study predate the infection). Cell type and time point are not known. The source material was PBMCs or a T cell subset sorted from them (not recorded which). CDR3 nucleotide sequence: TGTGCCAGCAGGGGGTGGCAGGAGACTGAAGCTTTCTTT. Translation gives CASRGWQETEAFF. Full variable domain (missing parts from reference TRBV5-4 and TRBJ1-1): ETGVTQSPTHLIKTRGQQVTLRCSSQSGHNTVSWYQQALGQGPQFIFQYYREEENGRGNFPPRFSGLQFPNYSSELNVNALELDDSALYLCASRGWQETEAFFGQGTRLTVV.